Given below is one TCR beta chain in context. The antigen is undetermined. One end of the junction does not line up with germline, which may come from a read error. From germline, CDR1 is SGHAT and CDR2 FQNNGV. The CDR3 sequence is 13 residues long. The source of the sample is a study of OX40 agonist ivuxolimab in advanced cancers. Study information: Ivuxolimab was delivered to patients intravenously every 2 weeks at doses spanning 0.01 to 10 mg/kg. The study enrolled dose-escalation patients with hepatocellular carcinoma, melanoma, renal cell or head and neck cancer. Study conclusions and caveats: On average, CD8+ T cells showed a greater number of expanded clones than CD4+.

Measured with immunoSEQ multiplex PCR; TCRdb has only the in-frame clones, and not every one. Among tens of thousands of clones listed, more than 75% were seen once. V usage is TRBV11-2 and J usage is TRBJ1-1; D remains unclear. The sequence was collected from an adult with an advanced solid tumor such as melanoma, head and neck, liver or kidney cancer. Sequenced here: CD4+ or CD8+ T cells sorted from blood, sampled in a trial of the OX40 agonist ivuxolimab. CDR3 coding DNA: TGTACCAGCAGCTTTGCCGAGAACACTGAAGCTTTCTTT. Translated: CTSSFAENTEAFF.